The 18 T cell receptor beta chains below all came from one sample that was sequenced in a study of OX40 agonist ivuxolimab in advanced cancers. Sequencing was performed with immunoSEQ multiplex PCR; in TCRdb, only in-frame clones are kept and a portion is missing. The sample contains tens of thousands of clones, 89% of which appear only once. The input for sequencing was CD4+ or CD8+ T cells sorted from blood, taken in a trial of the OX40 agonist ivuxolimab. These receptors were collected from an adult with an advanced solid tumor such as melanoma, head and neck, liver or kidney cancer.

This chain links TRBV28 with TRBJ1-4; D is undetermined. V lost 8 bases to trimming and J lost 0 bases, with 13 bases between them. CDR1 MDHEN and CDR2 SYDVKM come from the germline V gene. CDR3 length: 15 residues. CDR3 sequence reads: CASLGPPATNEKLFF. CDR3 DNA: TGTGCCAGCCTTGGTCCTCCTGCAACTAATGAAAAACTGTTTTTT.

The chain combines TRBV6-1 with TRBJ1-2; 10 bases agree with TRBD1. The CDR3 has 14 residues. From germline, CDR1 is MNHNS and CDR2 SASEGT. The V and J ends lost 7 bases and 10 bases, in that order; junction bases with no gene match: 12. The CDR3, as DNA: TGTGCCAGCACTCCGGACCGGACAGGGGGGTACTACACCTTC. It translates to CASTPDRTGGYYTF.

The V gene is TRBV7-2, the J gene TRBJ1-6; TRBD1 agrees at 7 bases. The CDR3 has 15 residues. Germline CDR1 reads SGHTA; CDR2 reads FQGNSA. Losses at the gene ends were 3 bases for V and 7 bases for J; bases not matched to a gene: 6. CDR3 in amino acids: CASSLPGTANSPLHF. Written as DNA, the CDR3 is TGTGCCAGCAGCTTGCCCGGGACAGCAAATTCACCCCTCCACTTT.

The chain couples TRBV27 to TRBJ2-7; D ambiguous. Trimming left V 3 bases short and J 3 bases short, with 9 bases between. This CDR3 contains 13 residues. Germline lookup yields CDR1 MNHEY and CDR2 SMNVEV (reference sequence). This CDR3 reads CASSFQPRYEQYF. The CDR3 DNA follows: TGTGCCAGCAGTTTTCAACCTCGCTACGAGCAGTACTTC.

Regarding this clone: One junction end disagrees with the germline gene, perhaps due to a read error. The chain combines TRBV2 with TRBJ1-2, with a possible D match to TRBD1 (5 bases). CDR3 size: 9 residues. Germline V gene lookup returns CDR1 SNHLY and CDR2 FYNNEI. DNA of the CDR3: TGTGCCAGCAGGGACAACCTAGCATTC. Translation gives CASRDNLAF.

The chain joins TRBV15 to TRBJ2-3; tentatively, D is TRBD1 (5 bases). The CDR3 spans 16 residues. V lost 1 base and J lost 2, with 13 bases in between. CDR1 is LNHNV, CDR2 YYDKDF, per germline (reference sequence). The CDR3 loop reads CATSRGPRGATDTQYF. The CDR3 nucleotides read TGTGCCACCAGCAGAGGCCCCCGTGGGGCCACAGATACGCAGTATTTT.

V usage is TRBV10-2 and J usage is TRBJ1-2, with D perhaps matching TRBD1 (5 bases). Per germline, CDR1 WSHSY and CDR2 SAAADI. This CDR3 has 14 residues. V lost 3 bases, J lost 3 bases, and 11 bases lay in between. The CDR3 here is CASSDRGQHYGYTF. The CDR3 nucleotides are TGCGCCAGCAGTGATCGGGGCCAGCACTATGGCTACACCTTC.

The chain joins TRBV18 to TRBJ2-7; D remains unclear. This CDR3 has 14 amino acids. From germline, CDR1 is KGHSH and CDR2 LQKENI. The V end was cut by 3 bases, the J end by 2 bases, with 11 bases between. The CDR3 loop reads CASSPYDGAYEQYF. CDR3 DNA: TGTGCCAGCTCACCTTACGACGGAGCCTACGAGCAGTACTTC.

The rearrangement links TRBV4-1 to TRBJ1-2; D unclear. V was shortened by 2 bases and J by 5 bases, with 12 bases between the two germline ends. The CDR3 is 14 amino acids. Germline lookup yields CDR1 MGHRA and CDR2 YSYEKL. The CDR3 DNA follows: TGCGCCAGCAGCCAACTTCTCGGACTTTATGGCTACACCTTC. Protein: CASSQLLGLYGYTF.

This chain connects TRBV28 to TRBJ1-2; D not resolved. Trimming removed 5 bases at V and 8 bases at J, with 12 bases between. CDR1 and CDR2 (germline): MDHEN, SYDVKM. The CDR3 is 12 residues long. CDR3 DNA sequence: TGTGCCAGCAGTCAAGACCCTCTGGGCTACACCTTC. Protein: CASSQDPLGYTF.

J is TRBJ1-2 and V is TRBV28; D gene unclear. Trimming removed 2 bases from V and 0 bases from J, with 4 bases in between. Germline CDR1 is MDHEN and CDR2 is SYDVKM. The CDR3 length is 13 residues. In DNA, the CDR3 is TGTGCCAGCAGTTTAGAGGCTAACTATGGCTACACCTTC. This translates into CASSLEANYGYTF.

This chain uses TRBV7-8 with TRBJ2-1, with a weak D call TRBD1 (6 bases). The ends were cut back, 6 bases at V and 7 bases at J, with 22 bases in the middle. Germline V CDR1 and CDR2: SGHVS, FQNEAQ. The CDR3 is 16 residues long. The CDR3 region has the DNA TGTGCCAGCAGGCACCTGGGGGCAACCTTACATAATGAGCAGTTCTTC. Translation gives CASRHLGATLHNEQFF.

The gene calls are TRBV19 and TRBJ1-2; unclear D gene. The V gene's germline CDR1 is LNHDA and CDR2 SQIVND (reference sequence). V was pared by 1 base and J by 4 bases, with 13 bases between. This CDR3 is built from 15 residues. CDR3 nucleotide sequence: TGTGCCAGTAGTATAGGACGAGGGATCGGCTATGGCTACACCTTC. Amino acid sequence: CASSIGRGIGYGYTF.

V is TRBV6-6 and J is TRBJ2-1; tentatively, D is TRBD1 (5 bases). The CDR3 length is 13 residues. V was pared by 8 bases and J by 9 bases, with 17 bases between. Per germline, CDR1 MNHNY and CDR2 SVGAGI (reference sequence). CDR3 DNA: TGTGCCAGCTACGGTCAGGGAATCCGTGAGCAGTTCTTC. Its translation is CASYGQGIREQFF.

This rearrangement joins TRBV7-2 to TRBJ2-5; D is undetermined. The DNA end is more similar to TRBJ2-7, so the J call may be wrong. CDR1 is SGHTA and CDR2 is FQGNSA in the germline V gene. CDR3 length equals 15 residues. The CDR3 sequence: CASSTQDRVSYEQYF. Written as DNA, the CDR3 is TGTGCCAGCAGCACCCAGGATAGGGTATCCTACGAGCAGTACTTC.

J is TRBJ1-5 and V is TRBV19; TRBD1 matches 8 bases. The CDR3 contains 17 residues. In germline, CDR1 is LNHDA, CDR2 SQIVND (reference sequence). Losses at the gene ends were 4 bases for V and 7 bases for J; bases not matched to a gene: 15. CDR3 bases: TGTGCCAGTAGTAGAAAGGCAGGCAGGGGGCCCCAACAGCCCCAGCATTTT. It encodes CASSRKAGRGPQQPQHF.

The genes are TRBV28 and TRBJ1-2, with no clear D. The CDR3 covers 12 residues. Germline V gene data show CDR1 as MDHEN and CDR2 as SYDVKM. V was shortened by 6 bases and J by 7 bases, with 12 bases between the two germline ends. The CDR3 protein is CASREYGLGYTF. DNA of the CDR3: TGTGCCAGCAGGGAATACGGACTTGGCTACACCTTC.

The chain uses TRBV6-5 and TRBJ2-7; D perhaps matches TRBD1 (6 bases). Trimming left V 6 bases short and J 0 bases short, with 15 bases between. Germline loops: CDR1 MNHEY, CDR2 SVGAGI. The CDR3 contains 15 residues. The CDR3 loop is CASRFRQVPSYEQYF. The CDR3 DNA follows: TGTGCCAGCAGATTCCGACAGGTTCCCTCCTACGAGCAGTACTTC.